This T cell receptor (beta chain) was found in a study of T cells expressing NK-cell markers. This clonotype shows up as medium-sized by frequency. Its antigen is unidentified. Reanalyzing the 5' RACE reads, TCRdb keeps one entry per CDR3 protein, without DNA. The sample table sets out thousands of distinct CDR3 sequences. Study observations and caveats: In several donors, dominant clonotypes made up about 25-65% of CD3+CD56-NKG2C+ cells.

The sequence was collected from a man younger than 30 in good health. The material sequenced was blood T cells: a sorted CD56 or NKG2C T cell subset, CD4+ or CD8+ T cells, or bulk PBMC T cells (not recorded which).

The CDR3 sequence is CASSLKAGYSNQPQHF. The chain has TRBV27 and TRBJ1-5; with no DNA, the TCRdb D assignment of TRBD1 cannot be verified. The germline V gene encodes CDR1 MNHEY and CDR2 SMNVEV (reference sequence). This CDR3 contains 16 residues.